The entry below gives a single T cell receptor beta chain sequence along with its context. The source of the sample is a study of blood T cell repertoires in COVID-19. TCRdb's copy holds only in-frame clones and misses some; the assay was immunoSEQ multiplex PCR. Of over 250,000 clones in the sample, about 88% were seen once. Germline V lookup: CDR1 SGHAT, CDR2 FQNNGV. The CDR3 covers 15 residues. With 1 base clipped from V and 10 bases from J, the junction kept 12 bases outside the gene matches. The sample consisted of peripheral blood. This sequence was found in a woman between 70 and 85 years old with COVID-19, enrolled during active disease. The chain couples TRBV11-2 to TRBJ1-1, with TRBD1 matching over 7 bases. This CDR3 is CASSLGSGGSSVAFF. CDR3 nucleotide sequence: TGTGCCAGCAGCTTAGGCTCAGGGGGGAGTTCGGTAGCTTTCTTT.